The 26 T cell receptor beta chains below come from one sample, sequenced in a study of T-cell memory formation after mild COVID-19. TCRdb re-analysed the 5' RACE reads in MiXCR, keeping a single row per CDR3 protein. The sample yields 350,000 to 400,000 distinct CDR3 sequences, under 15% seen once. Material for sequencing was PBMCs or a T cell subset sorted from them (not recorded which). The receptors were gathered from a man aged 18 to 30 who had mild COVID-19 (a few samples of this study predate the infection). Cell type and time point are not known.

This clonotype showed up just a few times. V gene TRBV7-9 combines with J gene TRBJ2-5; 9 nucleotides match TRBD2. Germline V gene data show CDR1 as SEHNR and CDR2 as FQNEAQ (reference sequence). This CDR3 has 16 residues. Trimming at V came to 5 bases and at J to 5 bases, leaving 12 bases not matched to a gene. CDR3 DNA: TGTGCCAGCAGCCTGATTACGCTAGCGGGGAAGGAGACCCAGTACTTC. Encoded protein: CASSLITLAGKETQYF.

The table lists this clonotype with a few counts. V is TRBV7-2 and J is TRBJ2-7; 9 bases agree with TRBD1. Germline trimming cut 5 bases from V and 6 bases from J; bases unmatched to any gene: 11. The germline CDR1 and CDR2 sequences are SGHTA and FQGNSA. The CDR3 consists of 15 residues. In DNA, the CDR3 is TGTGCCAGCAGCCTCGAGTCCGGGACAGGGACCGAGCAGTACTTC. It translates to CASSLESGTGTEQYF.

There are a few counts of this clonotype. J is TRBJ1-1 and V is TRBV6-1; 10 bases are a match to TRBD1. J was trimmed by 3 bases and V by 9 bases; bases with no gene match: 10. The CDR3 is 15 amino acids. Looked up from germline, CDR1 is MNHNS and CDR2 is SASEGT. DNA of the CDR3: TGTGCCAGTCCCGGGACAGGGGATTTGGACACTGAAGCTTTCTTT. This translates into CASPGTGDLDTEAFF.

In this sample, this clonotype turned up a few times. The chain carries TRBV4-1 and TRBJ2-3; D ambiguous. This CDR3 contains 15 residues. Per germline, CDR1 MGHRA and CDR2 YSYEKL. V was cut by 4 bases and J by 0 bases, with 11 bases left in between. The CDR3 loop is CASSRLGISTDTQYF. CDR3 nucleotide sequence: TGCGCCAGCAGCCGCCTTGGTATTAGCACAGATACGCAGTATTTT.

This clonotype was seen more than once but under ten times. In nucleotides, the CDR3 is TGTGCCAGCAGCAAACTAGCGGGGGGGCCGGAAATACAGTTCTTC. This codes for CASSKLAGGPEIQFF. The V and J genes are TRBV7-9 and TRBJ2-1; 13 bases agree with TRBD2. The CDR3 is 15 residues long. The germline gives CDR1 SEHNR, CDR2 FQNEAQ (reference sequence). Germline trimming cut 5 bases from V and 13 bases from J; bases unmatched to any gene: 11.

The V gene is TRBV6-2 or TRBV6-3, the J gene TRBJ1-6; 9 bases agree with TRBD1. V shed 4 bases and J 7 bases; nucleotides not matched to a gene: 8. Germline loops: CDR1 MNHEY, CDR2 SVGEGT. This CDR3 has 16 residues. This CDR3 is CASSSRSGTGNSPLHF. The CDR3 nucleotides read TGTGCCAGCAGTTCAAGGTCCGGGACAGGGAATTCACCCCTCCACTTT.

The V call is TRBV7-2, the J call TRBJ1-1; no clear D gene. Trimming took 2 bases from V and 1 from J, leaving 11 bases between them. The CDR3 is 15 residues long. Germline V gene sequence: CDR1 SGHTA, CDR2 FQGNSA. The chain's CDR3 is CASSLYHNRNTEAFF. The CDR3 DNA follows: TGTGCCAGCAGCTTATATCATAACAGGAACACTGAAGCTTTCTTT.

This clonotype was picked up a small number of times. This chain joins TRBV2 and TRBJ2-5, with D perhaps TRBD1 (6 bases). Germline V gene lookup returns CDR1 SNHLY and CDR2 FYNNEI. V was clipped by 4 bases and J by 5 bases, with 11 bases between them. The CDR3 is 13 residues long. CDR3 sequence (DNA): TGTGCCAGCAGTGGGACAGATGGGGAGACCCAGTACTTC. This codes for CASSGTDGETQYF.

This clonotype was seen only a few times. The chain is built from TRBV5-4 and TRBJ2-5, with D possibly matching TRBD2 (6 bases). CDR3 length equals 15 residues. Germline loops: CDR1 SGHNT, CDR2 YYREEE (reference sequence). With 4 bases removed from V and 4 bases from J, the gap between germline ends came to 17 bases. Here the CDR3 reads CASSLREQGGETQYF. DNA of the CDR3: TGTGCCAGCAGCCTCCGGGAGCAAGGAGGAGAGACCCAGTACTTC.

V gene TRBV20-1 combines with J gene TRBJ2-3; 11 bases are shared with TRBD1. V was clipped by 3 bases and J by 3 bases; unmatched bases: 2. The germline V gene has CDR1 DFQATT and CDR2 SNEGSKA (reference sequence). The CDR3 spans 14 residues. The chain's CDR3 is CSASRDRGTDTQYF. The CDR3 nucleotides are TGCAGTGCTAGCCGGGACAGGGGGACAGATACGCAGTATTTT.

This clonotype has just a few counts. The V and J genes are TRBV7-9 and TRBJ1-2; perhaps TRBD1 as D (5 bases). This CDR3 has 14 amino acids. The V gene lost 5 bases and the J gene lost 4 bases, with 14 bases spanning the gap. Germline assignment: CDR1 SEHNR and CDR2 FQNEAQ (reference sequence). CDR3 amino acids: CASSPFDSFYGYTF. CDR3 in DNA: TGTGCCAGCAGCCCTTTCGACAGCTTCTATGGCTACACCTTC.

The table lists this clonotype with a few counts. The chain recombines TRBV20-1 with TRBJ2-5; 9 nucleotides match TRBD1. V was pared by 3 bases and J by 4 bases, with 12 bases of the junction left unmatched. Germline V gene lookup returns CDR1 DFQATT and CDR2 SNEGSKA (reference sequence). CDR3 size: 16 residues. The CDR3: CSASPTPGQGSETQYF. CDR3 DNA sequence: TGCAGTGCTAGTCCCACGCCGGGACAGGGCTCAGAGACCCAGTACTTC.

The V and J genes are TRBV5-4 and TRBJ1-2; D is unclear. V was pared by 4 bases and J by 4 bases, with 14 bases between. This CDR3 has 14 amino acids. The germline V gene has CDR1 SGHNT and CDR2 YYREEE (reference sequence). CDR3 amino acids: CASSPLSDGYGYTF. Written as DNA, the CDR3 is TGTGCCAGCAGCCCCTTGTCGGATGGCTATGGCTACACCTTC.

This clonotype was recorded at least ten times. This rearrangement joins TRBV20-1 to TRBJ1-5; no reliable D call. The V end was cut by 0 bases, the J end by 4 bases, with 10 bases between. In germline, CDR1 is DFQATT, CDR2 SNEGSKA (reference sequence). This CDR3 comprises 14 residues. CDR3 residues: CSARDGGENQPQHF. In DNA form, the CDR3 reads TGCAGTGCTAGAGATGGTGGCGAGAATCAGCCCCAGCATTTT.

This clonotype came up a few times. V is TRBV10-3 and J is TRBJ2-2, with TRBD1 matching 11 bases. J lost 0 bases, V lost 10 bases, and 13 bases had no gene match. The germline V gene encodes CDR1 ENHRY and CDR2 SYGVKD. There are 18 residues in the CDR3. As DNA, the CDR3 is TGTGCCACCGGACAGGGGGCTACATGGTCACCGAACACCGGGGAGCTGTTTTTT. It specifies CATGQGATWSPNTGELFF.

There are a few counts of this clonotype. The chain joins TRBV10-3 to TRBJ2-2; the D gene is possibly TRBD1 (5 bases). Germline V CDR1 and CDR2: ENHRY, SYGVKD. Deletions cut 8 bases from V and 0 bases from J, with 13 bases between. The CDR3 length is 15 residues. The CDR3 region is CAIGQGVSNTGELFF. In DNA, the CDR3 is TGTGCCATCGGGCAGGGTGTCTCGAACACCGGGGAGCTGTTTTTT.

V and J are TRBV7-2 and TRBJ1-2, with a weak D call TRBD1 (6 bases). CDR3 size: 17 residues. V was cut by 3 bases and J by 1 base, with 18 bases left in between. CDR1 and CDR2 (germline): SGHTA, FQGNSA. The CDR3 DNA is TGTGCCAGCAGCTTCTTGGACAGAACACCGTTTAACTATGGCTACACCTTC. As protein: CASSFLDRTPFNYGYTF.

The chain is built from TRBV12-5 and TRBJ1-3; 10 bases line up with TRBD1. This CDR3 comprises 17 residues. V dropped 1 base and J dropped 3; count of bases not matched to a gene: 6. The germline V gene has CDR1 LGHNT and CDR2 FRNRAP. CDR3 in DNA: TGTGCTAGTGGTTTGGGCCTGGGACAGGGGTTTGGAAACACCATATATTTT. Translating it yields CASGLGLGQGFGNTIYF.

J is TRBJ2-7 and V is TRBV18; TRBD1 agrees at 10 bases. CDR1 and CDR2 (germline): KGHSH, LQKENI. The CDR3 length is 14 residues. V shed 8 bases, J shed 1 base, and the junction held 5 bases outside the gene matches. The CDR3 DNA reads TGTGCCAGCCAGGGGGACAGGGGATCCTACGAGCAGTACGTC. Residues: CASQGDRGSYEQYV.

This clonotype was counted between two and nine times. The DNA of the CDR3 is TGTGCCACCAGTGAGGGGACGGGGGCGGAGACCCAGTACTTC. Its protein product is CATSEGTGAETQYF. V and J are TRBV24-1 and TRBJ2-5, with D perhaps given as TRBD1 or TRBD2 (6 bases each). Germline CDR1 reads KGHDR; CDR2 reads SFDVKD. This CDR3 is built from 14 residues. Between the trimmed V and J ends, which lost 4 bases and 5 bases, there was a span of 13 bases.

The V call is TRBV6-6, the J call TRBJ2-7; 11 bases line up with TRBD2. Per the germline V gene, CDR1 is MNHNY and CDR2 is SVGAGI (reference sequence). The junction had 6 bases not matched to a gene; V was cut back by 5 bases and J by 0 bases. The CDR3 has 16 residues. CDR3 protein: CASSPLAGESSYEQYV. The CDR3 nucleotides are TGTGCCAGCAGTCCACTAGCGGGGGAGAGCTCCTACGAGCAGTACGTC.

V usage is TRBV19 and J usage is TRBJ2-7; D might be TRBD2 (6 bases). This CDR3 has 15 residues. The V gene lost 3 bases and the J gene lost 0 bases, with 12 bases spanning the gap. Germline values: CDR1 LNHDA, CDR2 SQIVND (reference sequence). CDR3 bases: TGTGCCAGTAGTATCCGAGACGGGAGCTCCTACGAGCAGTACTTC. Translating it yields CASSIRDGSSYEQYF.

The chain links TRBV20-1 to TRBJ2-1; TRBD2 aligns across 10 bases. Germline trimming cut 2 bases from V and 3 bases from J; bases unmatched to any gene: 4. CDR3 length equals 15 residues. Germline CDR1 reads DFQATT; CDR2 reads SNEGSKA (reference sequence). The CDR3 region is CSARKRGGFYNEQFF. Written as DNA, the CDR3 is TGCAGTGCTAGAAAGCGGGGGGGATTCTACAATGAGCAGTTCTTC.

This sequence joins TRBV12-3 or TRBV12-4 and TRBJ2-2; either TRBD1 or TRBD2 may fit D (5 bases each). The CDR3 contains 14 residues. V gave up 6 bases and J gave up 6 bases, with 14 bases separating them. This chain's CDR3 is CASRLDLGPGELFF. The CDR3 DNA reads as TGTGCCAGCAGACTAGACTTGGGACCCGGGGAGCTGTTTTTT.

The chain combines TRBV7-9 with TRBJ1-2; 7 bases fit TRBD1. This CDR3 is 15 amino acids long. The junction had 10 bases not matched to a gene; V was cut back by 5 bases and J by 4 bases. CDR1 is SEHNR, CDR2 FQNEAQ, per germline (reference sequence). The CDR3, as DNA: TGTGCCAGCAGCACACCCACTGGGGACAGCTATGGCTACACCTTC. As protein: CASSTPTGDSYGYTF.

This clonotype occurred many times. The rearrangement joins TRBV18 to TRBJ2-7; TRBD1 agrees at 7 bases. This CDR3 contains 16 residues. V lost 3 bases, J lost 4 bases, and 12 bases stayed unmatched. Germline V gives CDR1 KGHSH, CDR2 LQKENI. CDR3 sequence reads: CASSPAGTGALYEQYV. The CDR3 DNA follows: TGTGCCAGCTCACCCGCCGGAACAGGGGCCTTGTACGAGCAGTACGTC.